This passage covers 23 T cell receptor beta chains from one sample sequenced in a study of neurological immune-mediated disorders. TCRdb redid the calling of the 5' RACE reads with MiXCR, one entry per CDR3 protein. The sample lists some 66,000 distinct CDR3 sequences, roughly 4% seen once, with roughly 2.5% in the top ten. The sequencing sample was made of PBMCs. The receptors shown here come from a man aged 45-60 years with multiple sclerosis.

At least ten counts were recorded for this clonotype. J is TRBJ2-7 and V is TRBV7-9; maybe TRBD2 (6 bases). Germline lookup yields CDR1 SEHNR and CDR2 FQNEAQ (reference sequence). The germline V and J ends were trimmed by 4 bases and 2 bases, with 12 bases remaining between them. The CDR3 length is 14 residues. CDR3 sequence: CASSSTRRAYEQYV. The CDR3 DNA reads TGTGCCAGCAGCTCGACAAGGAGGGCCTACGAGCAGTACGTC.

In its sample, this clonotype was seen many times. The CDR3 sequence is CASSAASGGYTDTQYF. The DNA of the CDR3 is TGTGCCAGCAGTGCGGCTAGCGGGGGGTACACAGATACGCAGTATTTT. The V gene is TRBV7-2, the J gene TRBJ2-3; 11 bases line up with TRBD2. This CDR3 comprises 16 residues. Germline lookup yields CDR1 SGHTA and CDR2 FQGNSA. V lost 6 bases to trimming and J lost 2 bases; unmatched junction nucleotides: 7. Full variable domain (outside the CDR3, taken from reference TRBV7-2 and TRBJ2-3): GAGVSQSPSNKVTEKGKDVELRCDPISGHTALYWYRQSLGQGLEFLIYFQGNSAPDKSGLPSDRFSAERTGGSVSTLTIQRTQQEDSAVYLCASSAASGGYTDTQYFGPGTRLTVL.

This clonotype appeared many times. This chain connects TRBV12-3 or TRBV12-4 to TRBJ2-1; TRBD2 is a possible D gene (5 bases). V was trimmed by 6 bases and J by 7 bases, leaving 22 bases between them. CDR3 length equals 16 residues. CDR3 sequence (DNA): TGTGCCAGCAGACCTTGGGGTGTGAAGGGCGGGAATGAGCAGTTCTTC. Protein: CASRPWGVKGGNEQFF.

This clonotype was recorded many times. The J gene is TRBJ1-5, the V gene TRBV20-1, with D possibly matching TRBD1 (6 bases). V shed 1 base and J shed 4 bases, with 14 bases lying between them. In germline, CDR1 is DFQATT, CDR2 SNEGSKA (reference sequence). This CDR3 has 15 amino acids. This CDR3 reads CSARVGGTSNQPQHF. The CDR3 DNA sequence: TGCAGTGCTAGAGTGGGGGGGACAAGTAATCAGCCCCAGCATTTT.

Regarding this clonotype: A much larger clone is a single base away; this may be a read error. No conserved phenylalanine or tryptophan ends this CDR3, so it is likely a read error. The chain combines TRBV6-5 with TRBJ2-1; D could derive from TRBD1 or TRBD2 (5 bases each). The length of the CDR3 is 15 residues. Between the trimmed V and J ends, which lost 4 bases and 0 bases, there was a span of 10 bases. CDR1 and CDR2 (germline): MNHEY, SVGAGI. CDR3 protein: CASSSGTVSYNEQFI. DNA for the CDR3: TGTGCCAGCAGTTCCGGGACGGTCTCCTACAATGAGCAGTTCATC.

This clonotype has ten or more counts. This chain uses TRBV5-1 with TRBJ1-5; no clear D. The CDR3 totals 13 residues. CDR1 and CDR2 (germline): SGHRS, YFSETQ. V lost 0 bases to trimming and J lost 2 bases, with 3 bases between them. The CDR3 is CASSLVGNQPQHF. The CDR3 bases are TGCGCCAGCAGCTTGGTCGGCAATCAGCCCCAGCATTTT.

In this sample, this clonotype turned up many times. This chain links TRBV20-1 with TRBJ2-4, with a weak D call TRBD2 (5 bases). V was trimmed by 4 bases and J by 1 base, leaving 8 bases between them. There are 13 residues in the CDR3. The V gene's germline CDR1 is DFQATT and CDR2 SNEGSKA (reference sequence). The CDR3 loop reads CSATPGAKNIQYF. The CDR3 DNA is TGCAGTGCTACCCCGGGGGCCAAAAACATTCAGTACTTC.

This clonotype came up a few times. The chain combines TRBV4-3 with TRBJ2-7; no firm D call. The V end was cut by 1 base, the J end by 6 bases, with 4 bases between. The CDR3 has 11 amino acids. The germline V gene encodes CDR1 LGHNA and CDR2 YSLEER. The CDR3 nucleotides read TGCGCCAGCAGCCAAGGGCTCGAGCAGTACTTC. This gives the protein CASSQGLEQYF.

This clonotype has a count of ten or more. V and J are TRBV12-5 and TRBJ1-6; D is uncertain. Trimming cost V 5 bases and J 10 bases, with 9 bases left between them. CDR1 is LGHNT, CDR2 FRNRAP, per germline. This CDR3 region has 12 residues. CDR3 protein: CASGRDRSPLHF. The CDR3 bases are TGTGCTAGTGGTAGGGATAGATCACCCCTCCACTTT.

This clonotype appeared many times. The gene calls are TRBV29-1 and TRBJ2-1, with D possibly being TRBD1 (5 bases). The V gene lost 7 bases and the J gene lost 1 base, with 11 bases spanning the gap. The CDR3 is 13 residues long. Germline CDR1 and CDR2: SQVTM and ANQGSEA. The CDR3 region is CSAIRQSYNEQFF. The CDR3 nucleotides are TGCAGCGCAATAAGACAGTCCTACAATGAGCAGTTCTTC.

This clonotype was detected ten times or more. The chain recombines TRBV7-9 with TRBJ1-2; D gene unclear. The CDR3 sequence is 14 residues long. Between the trimmed V and J ends, which lost 5 bases and 3 bases, there was a span of 13 bases. CDR1 is SEHNR, CDR2 FQNEAQ, per germline (reference sequence). The CDR3, as DNA: TGTGCCAGCAGCCCCCGGAGCTGGGACTATGGCTACACCTTC. It translates to CASSPRSWDYGYTF.

This clonotype was detected only a few times. The DNA of the CDR3 is TGTGCCAGCAGCCCTAGACAGAGCGAGACCCAGTACTTC. Translated: CASSPRQSETQYF. V and J are TRBV7-9 and TRBJ2-5; weak D call: TRBD1 (5 bases). The CDR3 is 13 amino acids. Looked up from germline, CDR1 is SEHNR and CDR2 is FQNEAQ (reference sequence). Trimming removed 5 bases at V and 5 bases at J, with 12 bases between.

This clonotype was observed at least ten times. The CDR3 reads CASSFTRYEQYF. Here the CDR3 DNA reads TGCGCCAGCAGCTTTACGCGGTACGAGCAGTACTTC. This sequence joins TRBV5-1 and TRBJ2-7; D is undetermined. The V gene lost 2 bases and the J gene lost 4 bases, with 7 bases spanning the gap. Germline CDR1 is SGHRS and CDR2 is YFSETQ. This CDR3 has 12 amino acids.

This clonotype was detected ten times or more. The chain recombines TRBV7-2 with TRBJ1-5, with D uncertain. V was pared by 1 base and J by 4 bases, with 8 bases between. CDR1 SGHTA and CDR2 FQGNSA come from the germline V gene. The CDR3 loop spans 14 amino acids. Here the CDR3 reads CASSLGQRNQPQHF. CDR3 DNA: TGTGCCAGCAGCTTAGGCCAGCGGAATCAGCCCCAGCATTTT.

This clonotype was recorded many times. The V gene is TRBV12-3 or TRBV12-4, the J gene TRBJ2-1; a possible D gene is TRBD2 (7 bases). The CDR3 has 15 residues. Trimming removed 3 bases at V and 0 bases at J, with 9 bases between. The CDR3 DNA reads TGTGCCAGCAGTTTGGGGGGGCGCTCCTACAATGAGCAGTTCTTC. It yields the protein CASSLGGRSYNEQFF.

This clonotype came up a few times. V gene TRBV20-1 combines with J gene TRBJ2-2; 11 nucleotides line up with TRBD2. Germline V lookup: CDR1 DFQATT, CDR2 SNEGSKA (reference sequence). The CDR3 totals 15 residues. V lost 3 bases, J lost 3 bases, and 3 bases stayed unmatched. CDR3 nucleotides: TGCAGTGCTAGTAGCGGGGGGGCCTACACCGGGGAGCTGTTTTTT. Translated, it gives CSASSGGAYTGELFF.

This clonotype appeared many times. The chain recombines TRBV5-1 with TRBJ2-5; TRBD1 might be the D (6 bases). The CDR3 spans 16 residues. CDR1 is SGHRS and CDR2 is YFSETQ in the germline V gene. V was clipped by 4 bases and J by 2 bases, with 18 bases between them. The CDR3: CASSRTGTSTQETQYF. CDR3 nucleotides: TGCGCCAGCAGCCGAACAGGGACCTCTACGCAAGAGACCCAGTACTTC.

This clonotype was found many times. The chain links TRBV7-3 to TRBJ2-5; D ambiguous. The CDR3 length is 13 residues. Germline values: CDR1 SGHTA, CDR2 FQGTGA. The V end lost 2 bases, the J end lost 1 base, and 5 bases lay between the germline ends. The DNA of the CDR3 is TGTGCCAGCAGCTTACGAGTCCAAGAGACCCAGTACTTC. Translating it yields CASSLRVQETQYF.

This clonotype has at least ten counts. The genes are TRBV6-1 and TRBJ1-2; weak D call: TRBD1 (5 bases). Between the trimmed V and J ends, which lost 3 bases and 2 bases, there was a span of 7 bases. The CDR3 sequence is 13 residues long. CDR1 and CDR2 (germline): MNHNS, SASEGT. CDR3 protein: CASSETVNYGYTF. CDR3 DNA sequence: TGTGCCAGCAGTGAGACAGTGAACTATGGCTACACCTTC.

The sample holds many counts of this clonotype. This chain joins TRBV20-1 and TRBJ1-1, with D perhaps TRBD1 (5 bases). Looked up from germline, CDR1 is DFQATT and CDR2 is SNEGSKA (reference sequence). This CDR3 comprises 15 residues. V was cut by 2 bases and J by 3 bases, with 16 bases left in between. The DNA for the CDR3 is TGCAGTGCTAGACCTACGGACCGGGGCGACACTGAAGCTTTCTTT. As protein: CSARPTDRGDTEAFF.

This clonotype was detected ten times or more. The rearrangement uses TRBV6-5 and TRBJ2-2, with D possibly matching TRBD2 (5 bases). The CDR3 spans 14 residues. The V gene's germline CDR1 is MNHEY and CDR2 SVGAGI. V dropped 0 bases and J dropped 10 bases, with 12 bases sitting between them. CDR3 bases: TGTGCCAGCAGTTACTCGAACGGGGATGAGGAGCTGTTTTTT. The encoded protein is CASSYSNGDEELFF.

A few counts support this clonotype. At one end the junction does not follow the germline gene, possibly because of a read error. This sequence joins TRBV6-5 and TRBJ1-5; 8 nucleotides align to TRBD1. The CDR3 spans 13 residues. From germline, CDR1 is MNHEY and CDR2 SVGAGI. The CDR3 reads CASSTRQGQPQNF. The CDR3 region has the DNA TGTGCCAGCAGTACCAGACAGGGGCAGCCCCAGAATTTT.

This clonotype has at least ten counts. The chain employs TRBV5-1 and TRBJ1-2; 8 nucleotides align to TRBD1. Trimming at V came to 3 bases and at J to 4 bases, leaving 5 bases not matched to a gene. Germline V gene lookup returns CDR1 SGHRS and CDR2 YFSETQ. The CDR3 runs 14 residues. The DNA for the CDR3 is TGCGCCAGCAGCTCCCGGGACAGGATCTATGGCTACACCTTC. Its protein is CASSSRDRIYGYTF. The full variable domain, its missing parts supplied by reference TRBV5-1 and TRBJ1-2, is KAGVTQTPRYLIKTRGQQVTLSCSPISGHRSVSWYQQTPGQGLQFLFEYFSETQRNKGNFPGRFSGRQFSNSRSEMNVSTLELGDSALYLCASSSRDRIYGYTFGSGTRLTVV.